This passage covers 8 T cell receptor beta chains from one sample sequenced in a study of blood T cells in healthy people across ages (dated by TCRdb to about 2015). Library preparation used 5' RACE. For sequencing, an Illumina HiSeq 2500 was employed. A second PCR of about 7 to 12 cycles was run with a J-beta primer mix and a sample-barcoded 5' primer. TCRdb reworked the public reads: Q25 trimming with fastp, MiXCR clone assembly, productive beta chains retained. Every distinct CDR3 protein forms one entry, paired with its most common genes and DNA. The sample includes about 1,600,000 distinct CDR3 sequences, with approximately 40% observed a single time. The top ten hold roughly 8.2% of the sample. Sequencing was performed on blood. The receptors were sampled from a woman aged 18-29 years in good health.

V usage is TRBV2 and J usage is TRBJ2-7; 7 nucleotides match TRBD1. V lost 2 bases to trimming and J lost 2 bases; unmatched junction nucleotides: 6. This CDR3 spans 15 amino acids. Germline CDR1 SNHLY, CDR2 FYNNEI. As DNA, the CDR3 is TGTGCCAGCAGTGAAAGGGGGCAGGGGCCCTACGAGCAGTACTTC. Its translation: CASSERGQGPYEQYF. The full variable domain, its missing parts supplied by reference TRBV2 and TRBJ2-7, is EPEVTQTPSHQVTQMGQEVILRCVPISNHLYFYWYRQILGQKVEFLVSFYNNEISEKSEIFDDQFSVERPDGSNFTLKIRSTKLEDSAMYFCASSERGQGPYEQYFGPGTRLTVT.

The chain employs TRBV5-5 and TRBJ1-4, with D uncertain. This CDR3 has 15 residues. CDR1 is SGHKS and CDR2 is YYEKEE in the germline V gene (reference sequence). The V end lost 4 bases, the J end lost 4 bases, and 14 bases lay between the germline ends. The CDR3, as DNA: TGTGCCAGCAGCCTTTGGACGGGGATTAATGAAAAACTGTTTTTT. This encodes CASSLWTGINEKLFF.

V gene TRBV20-1 combines with J gene TRBJ2-7, with 12 bases fitting TRBD2. This CDR3 has 13 amino acids. The V gene end was trimmed by 2 bases and the J gene end by 12 bases; junction bases not matched to a gene: 8. CDR1 is DFQATT and CDR2 is SNEGSKA in the germline V gene (reference sequence). CDR3 in DNA: TGCAGTGCTAGATCCAGACTAGCGGGAGATATGTACTTC. Translated, it gives CSARSRLAGDMYF.

This rearrangement joins TRBV7-8 to TRBJ2-7; TRBD2 is a possible D gene (6 bases). Germline lookup yields CDR1 SGHVS and CDR2 FQNEAQ. CDR3 length: 15 amino acids. Trimming cost V 1 base and J 5 bases, with 15 bases left between them. The CDR3 is CASSLEEDKRDEQYF. Here the CDR3 DNA reads TGTGCCAGCAGCTTAGAAGAAGACAAGCGGGACGAGCAGTACTTC. The variable domain in full, completed from reference TRBV7-8 and TRBJ2-7, reads GAGVSQSPRYKVAKRGQDVALRCDPISGHVSLFWYQQALGQGPEFLTYFQNEAQLDKSGLPSDRFFAERPEGSVSTLKIQRTQQEDSAVYLCASSLEEDKRDEQYFGPGTRLTVT.

This chain connects TRBV6-5 to TRBJ2-7; D is possibly TRBD1 or TRBD2 (6 bases each). The CDR3 totals 14 residues. Germline values: CDR1 MNHEY, CDR2 SVGAGI. Trimming left V 5 bases short and J 2 bases short, with 13 bases between. CDR3 DNA: TGTGCCAGCAGTGGGAAGGAGGGGGCCTACGAGCAGTACTTC. Its translation is CASSGKEGAYEQYF.

The rearrangement uses TRBV6-5 and TRBJ1-2; 7 bases agree with TRBD1. Germline CDR1 is MNHEY and CDR2 is SVGAGI. This CDR3 contains 12 residues. The V and J ends lost 7 bases and 8 bases, in that order; junction bases with no gene match: 7. CDR3 nucleotides: TGTGCCAGCACTGACAGGGTGGACGGCTACACCTTC. Translation gives CASTDRVDGYTF.

The rearrangement links TRBV6-5 to TRBJ2-1; 7 bases are shared with TRBD2. This CDR3 contains 14 residues. V shed 2 bases and J 7 bases; nucleotides not matched to a gene: 5. The germline V gene has CDR1 MNHEY and CDR2 SVGAGI. In DNA, the CDR3 is TGTGCCAGCAGTTACGGGGGGGAAGTTAATGAGCAGTTCTTC. It translates to CASSYGGEVNEQFF.

CDR3 in amino acids: CASSVQTYEQFF. The CDR3 coding sequence is TGTGCCAGCAGTGTCCAGACATATGAGCAGTTCTTC. The chain links TRBV27 to TRBJ2-1; D ambiguous. V lost 5 bases and J lost 8, with 10 bases in between. The CDR3 covers 12 residues. Germline V gene sequence: CDR1 MNHEY, CDR2 SMNVEV (reference sequence).